One sample yielded the 16 T cell receptor beta chains listed below, sequenced in a study of cytomegalovirus exposure and HLA in healthy donors. Researchers ran the PCR with 60 Vbeta and 13 Jbeta primers. Data came from immunoSEQ multiplex PCR; TCRdb stores just in-frame clones and leaves some out. Of 160,000 or so clones in the sample, roughly 79% are singletons; the top ten hold just under 5%. The specimen sequenced was PBMCs. Receptor source: a woman in her late teens or twenties in good health and CMV-seropositive.

V gene TRBV2 combines with J gene TRBJ2-5, with TRBD2 matching 7 bases. CDR3 length: 14 residues. V shed 9 bases and J 5 bases; nucleotides not matched to a gene: 12. Looked up from germline, CDR1 is SNHLY and CDR2 is FYNNEI. The CDR3 here is CASLLGLVMETQYF. The CDR3 coding sequence is TGTGCCAGTTTACTCGGACTAGTTATGGAGACCCAGTACTTC.

The rearrangement uses TRBV7-3 and TRBJ2-7; unclear D gene. Germline CDR1 and CDR2: SGHTA and FQGTGA. The V and J ends lost 8 bases and 7 bases respectively, with 18 bases between them. This CDR3 spans 13 amino acids. Written as DNA, the CDR3 is TGTGCCAGCGCCCAAGGTTTGGAGTCTGAGCAGTACTTC. Translating it yields CASAQGLESEQYF.

The chain employs TRBV4-3 and TRBJ1-3, with TRBD1 identical over 9 bases. Per germline, CDR1 LGHNA and CDR2 YSLEER. The CDR3 has 16 residues. The V and J ends lost 1 base and 0 bases, in that order; junction bases with no gene match: 1. CDR3 sequence (DNA): TGCGCCAGCAGCCAAGGGGGACAGGGCTCTGGAAACACCATATATTTT. Its protein product is CASSQGGQGSGNTIYF.

This chain links TRBV2 with TRBJ1-6, with D perhaps TRBD1 (6 bases). V lost 6 bases to trimming and J lost 11 bases, with 14 bases between them. Per germline, CDR1 SNHLY and CDR2 FYNNEI. The CDR3 runs to 13 residues. CDR3 sequence: CASSDTGQPPLHF. The CDR3, as DNA: TGTGCCAGCAGCGACACCGGACAGCCACCCCTCCACTTT.

This clone turned up a few times. The same CDR3 arises from other DNA sequences in this sample as well. The gene calls are TRBV7-2 and TRBJ1-5; D possibly corresponds to TRBD1 (5 bases). CDR1 is SGHTA, CDR2 FQGNSA, per germline. This CDR3 has 14 residues. V was pared by 4 bases and J by 1 base, with 8 bases between. In DNA form, the CDR3 reads TGTGCCAGCAGCTCAGGGTACAGCAATCAGCCCCAGCATTTT. Its protein is CASSSGYSNQPQHF.

The rearrangement uses TRBV6-5 and TRBJ2-3, with 7 positions matching TRBD2. The junction had 7 bases not matched to a gene; V was cut back by 1 base and J by 3 bases. Germline-derived CDR1 and CDR2 are MNHEY and SVGAGI. The CDR3 has 16 amino acids. The CDR3 loop is CASSYWRAGKTDTQYF. CDR3 nucleotide sequence: TGTGCCAGCAGTTACTGGCGAGCGGGGAAAACAGATACGCAGTATTTT.

J is TRBJ2-1 and V is TRBV6-5, with 9 bases that match TRBD1. After removal of 7 bases from V and 8 bases from J, the junction contained 12 bases not matched to a gene. CDR1 is MNHEY, CDR2 SVGAGI, per germline. The CDR3 extends over 15 amino acids. As DNA, the CDR3 is TGTGCCAGCACTATTACTTCAGGACAGGGGTATGAGCAGTTCTTC. Its protein is CASTITSGQGYEQFF.

This clone was recorded once. The V gene is TRBV11-2, the J gene TRBJ2-7; 14 nucleotides align to TRBD2. The CDR3 is made up of 18 amino acids. With 0 bases clipped from V and 2 bases from J, the junction kept 6 bases outside the gene matches. Germline V gene lookup returns CDR1 SGHAT and CDR2 FQNNGV. The CDR3 loop reads CASSLEGLAGAITYEQYF. The DNA for the CDR3 is TGTGCCAGCAGCTTAGAGGGACTAGCGGGGGCCATCACCTACGAGCAGTACTTC.

V and J are TRBV2 and TRBJ2-5; 15 positions match TRBD2. The CDR3 contains 16 residues. J was trimmed by 4 bases and V by 7 bases; bases with no gene match: 7. CDR1 is SNHLY and CDR2 is FYNNEI in the germline V gene. CDR3 in DNA: TGTGCCAGCACCAGGACTAGCGGGGGGGCCCGAGAGACCCAGTACTTC. It is translated as CASTRTSGGARETQYF.

This CDR3 reads CASSAGDTQYF. CDR3 DNA: TGTGCCAGCAGTGCCGGAGATACGCAGTATTTT. V is TRBV27 and J is TRBJ2-3; D unresolved. The CDR3 is 11 amino acids. Trimming removed 5 bases from V and 5 bases from J, with 5 bases in between. Germline values: CDR1 MNHEY, CDR2 SMNVEV (reference sequence).

The gene calls are TRBV18 and TRBJ2-5, with D maybe TRBD2 (6 bases). The CDR3 runs 11 residues. CDR1 KGHSH and CDR2 LQKENI come from the germline V gene. Trimming cost V 6 bases and J 7 bases, with 9 bases left between them. Here the CDR3 reads CASSPRGTQYF. The CDR3 coding sequence is TGTGCCAGCTCCCCGCGGGGGACCCAGTACTTC.

The chain is built from TRBV7-2 and TRBJ2-5; D might be TRBD2 (6 bases). Germline lookup yields CDR1 SGHTA and CDR2 FQGNSA. V shed 0 bases and J shed 5 bases, with 16 bases lying between them. The CDR3 loop spans 16 amino acids. The CDR3 DNA reads as TGTGCCAGCAGCTTAGCCGGCGGGGTTGGGATGGAGACCCAGTACTTC. Residues: CASSLAGGVGMETQYF.

V is TRBV5-4 and J is TRBJ2-3, with D possibly TRBD2 on 6 matching bases. From germline, CDR1 is SGHNT and CDR2 YYREEE (reference sequence). The V end lost 5 bases, the J end lost 0 bases, and 13 bases lay between the germline ends. The CDR3 totals 15 residues. The CDR3 protein is CASSWDSPSTDTQYF. As DNA, the CDR3 is TGTGCCAGCAGTTGGGACTCTCCTAGCACAGATACGCAGTATTTT.

The chain carries TRBV19 and TRBJ2-1; 7 bases line up with TRBD1. Trimming at V came to 4 bases and at J to 9 bases, leaving 6 bases not matched to a gene. The CDR3 runs 13 residues. Germline CDR1 is LNHDA and CDR2 is SQIVND (reference sequence). The CDR3 region is CASSTLQGSEQFF. The CDR3 bases are TGTGCCAGTAGTACCCTACAGGGGAGTGAGCAGTTCTTC.

This clone was seen a few times. The rearrangement uses TRBV28 and TRBJ1-1, with unresolved D. Per the germline V gene, CDR1 is MDHEN and CDR2 is SYDVKM. V was trimmed by 3 bases and J by 0 bases, leaving 5 bases between them. The CDR3 totals 13 residues. The CDR3 sequence: CASSLGMNTEAFF. CDR3 nucleotide sequence: TGTGCCAGCAGTTTGGGCATGAACACTGAAGCTTTCTTT.

This clone was found a few times. The rearrangement uses TRBV19 and TRBJ1-2; D not resolved. Germline CDR1 is LNHDA and CDR2 is SQIVND (reference sequence). The CDR3 is 15 residues long. V lost 4 bases and J 2 bases, leaving 14 bases between the germline ends. CDR3 bases: TGTGCCAGTAGTAATCAGCCGGGTTTGAACTATGGCTACACCTTC. Residues: CASSNQPGLNYGYTF.